Only a few counts were recorded for the clone carrying this T cell receptor (beta chain). A second roughly 7 to 12 cycle PCR used barcoded and J-beta primers. A minimum of 2.5 million CDR3-containing paired-end reads was obtained for each sample. TCRdb passed the 5' RACE reads through MiXCR, listing each CDR3 protein once. The top ten clones hold 10% to 15% of a sample with around 1.1 million distinct CDR3 sequences, more than 30% of them seen once. This sample is part of a study of blood T cells in healthy people across ages. V lost 2 bases to trimming and J lost 8 bases, with 10 bases between them. The CDR3 spans 14 residues. Germline V gene data show CDR1 as SGHTA and CDR2 as FQGNSA.

The source is a young man in good health. The sample was blood. The chain links TRBV7-2 to TRBJ1-6; possible D gene TRBD1, 5 bases. The CDR3 DNA reads as TGTGCCAGCAGCTTAAGGGGCTGGGATTCACCCCTCCACTTT. Encoded protein: CASSLRGWDSPLHF.